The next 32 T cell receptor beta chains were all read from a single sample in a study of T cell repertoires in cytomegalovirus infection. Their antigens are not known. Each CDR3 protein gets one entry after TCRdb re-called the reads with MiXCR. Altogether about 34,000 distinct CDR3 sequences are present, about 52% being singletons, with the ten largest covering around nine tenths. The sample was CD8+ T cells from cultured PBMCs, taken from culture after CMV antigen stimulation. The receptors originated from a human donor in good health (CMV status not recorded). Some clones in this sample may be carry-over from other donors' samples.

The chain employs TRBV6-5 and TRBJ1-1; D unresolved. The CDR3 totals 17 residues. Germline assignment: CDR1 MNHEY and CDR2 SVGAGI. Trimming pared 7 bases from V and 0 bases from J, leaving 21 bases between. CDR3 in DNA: TGTGCCAGCACCAACGCAGTTTTGGGCAGTATGAACACTGAAGCTTTCTTT. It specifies CASTNAVLGSMNTEAFF.

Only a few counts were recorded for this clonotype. In nucleotides, the CDR3 is TGTGCCAGCAGTGTTAGCAATCAGCCCCAGCATTTT. It encodes CASSVSNQPQHF. The chain links TRBV7-4 to TRBJ1-5; D not certain. From germline, CDR1 is SGHVT and CDR2 SQSDAQ. Trimming took 6 bases from V and 0 from J, leaving 3 bases between them. The CDR3 runs 12 residues. Drawing the rest from reference TRBV7-4 and TRBJ1-5, the complete variable domain is GAGVSQSPRYKVAKRGRDVALRCDSISGHVTLYWYRQTLGQGSEVLTYSQSDAQRDKSGRPSGRFSAERPERSVSTLKIQRTEQGDSAVYLCASSVSNQPQHFGDGTRLSIL.

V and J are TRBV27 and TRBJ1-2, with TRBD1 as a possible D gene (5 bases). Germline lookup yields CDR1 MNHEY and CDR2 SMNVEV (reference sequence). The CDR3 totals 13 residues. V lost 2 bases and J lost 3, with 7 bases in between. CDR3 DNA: TGTGCCAGCAGTTTAAGGGGCGACTATGGCTACACCTTC. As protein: CASSLRGDYGYTF.

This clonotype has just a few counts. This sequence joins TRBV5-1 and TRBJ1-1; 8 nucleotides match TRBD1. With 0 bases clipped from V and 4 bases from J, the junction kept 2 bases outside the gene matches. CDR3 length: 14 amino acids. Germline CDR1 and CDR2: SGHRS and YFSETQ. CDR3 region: CASSLGQGITEAFF. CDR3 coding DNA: TGCGCCAGCAGCTTGGGACAGGGGATCACTGAAGCTTTCTTT.

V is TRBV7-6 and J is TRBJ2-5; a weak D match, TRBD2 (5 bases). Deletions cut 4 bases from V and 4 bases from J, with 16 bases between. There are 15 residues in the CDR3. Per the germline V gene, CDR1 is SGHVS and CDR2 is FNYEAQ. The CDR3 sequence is CASSSLGGATETQYF. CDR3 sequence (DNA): TGTGCCAGCAGCTCCCTAGGAGGAGCGACAGAGACCCAGTACTTC.

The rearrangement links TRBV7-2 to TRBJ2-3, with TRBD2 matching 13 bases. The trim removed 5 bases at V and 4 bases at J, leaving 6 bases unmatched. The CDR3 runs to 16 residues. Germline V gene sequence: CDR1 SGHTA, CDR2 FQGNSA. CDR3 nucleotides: TGTGCCAGCAGCCAGGAACTAGCGGGAGGGTCAGATACGCAGTATTTT. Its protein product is CASSQELAGGSDTQYF.

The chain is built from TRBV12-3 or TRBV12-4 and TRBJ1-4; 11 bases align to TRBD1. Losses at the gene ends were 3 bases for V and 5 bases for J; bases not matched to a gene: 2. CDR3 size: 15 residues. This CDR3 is CASSLDRGQNEKLFF. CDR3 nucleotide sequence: TGTGCCAGCAGTTTGGACAGGGGGCAGAATGAAAAACTGTTTTTT.

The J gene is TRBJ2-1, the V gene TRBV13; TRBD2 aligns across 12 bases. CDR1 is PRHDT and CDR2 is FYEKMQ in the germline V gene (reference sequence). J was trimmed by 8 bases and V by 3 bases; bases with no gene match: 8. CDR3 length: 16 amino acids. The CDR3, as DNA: TGTGCCAGCAGCTTTCTAGCGGGAGGGAATCGCGATGAGCAGTTCTTC. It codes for CASSFLAGGNRDEQFF.

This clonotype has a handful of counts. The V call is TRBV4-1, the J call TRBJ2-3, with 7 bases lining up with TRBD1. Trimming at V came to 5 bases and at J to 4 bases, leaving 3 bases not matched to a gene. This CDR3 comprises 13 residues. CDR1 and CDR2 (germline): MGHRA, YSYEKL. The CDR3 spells CASSRGLPDTQYF. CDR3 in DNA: TGCGCCAGCAGCAGGGGGCTCCCAGATACGCAGTATTTT.

In nucleotides, the CDR3 is TGTGCCAGCAGCCCATACCAGCGGACCACAGATACGCAGTATTTT. Translating gives CASSPYQRTTDTQYF. V usage is TRBV7-9 and J usage is TRBJ2-3, with D tentatively TRBD2 (5 bases). The CDR3 sequence is 15 residues long. Per the germline V gene, CDR1 is SEHNR and CDR2 is FQNEAQ (reference sequence). Between the trimmed V and J ends, which lost 5 bases and 2 bases, there was a span of 14 bases.

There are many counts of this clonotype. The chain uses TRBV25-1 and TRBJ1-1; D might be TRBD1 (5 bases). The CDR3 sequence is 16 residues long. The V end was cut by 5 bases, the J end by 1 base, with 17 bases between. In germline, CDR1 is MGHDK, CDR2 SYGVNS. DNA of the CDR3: TGTGCCAGCAGTTCTTATCAGGGAGCCCAGAACACTGAAGCTTTCTTT. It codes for CASSSYQGAQNTEAFF.

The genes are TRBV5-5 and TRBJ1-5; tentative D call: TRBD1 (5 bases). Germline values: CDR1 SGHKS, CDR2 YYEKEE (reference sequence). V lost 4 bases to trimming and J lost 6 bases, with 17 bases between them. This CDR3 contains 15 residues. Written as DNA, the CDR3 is TGTGCCAGCAGCCGCGGTCCTCCTGGGGCTCAGCCCCAGCATTTT. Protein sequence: CASSRGPPGAQPQHF. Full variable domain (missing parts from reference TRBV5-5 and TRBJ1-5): DAGVTQSPTHLIKTRGQQVTLRCSPISGHKSVSWYQQVLGQGPQFIFQYYEKEERGRGNFPDRFSARQFPNYSSELNVNALLLGDSALYLCASSRGPPGAQPQHFGDGTRLSIL.

The CDR3 is CASSPPGQANTGELFF. The DNA for the CDR3 is TGTGCCAGCAGTCCCCCGGGACAGGCGAACACCGGGGAGCTGTTTTTT. The chain links TRBV12-3 or TRBV12-4 to TRBJ2-2; 8 positions match TRBD1. The J segment lost 0 bases and the V segment lost 5 bases, leaving 5 bases of the junction unmatched. CDR3 length: 16 amino acids.

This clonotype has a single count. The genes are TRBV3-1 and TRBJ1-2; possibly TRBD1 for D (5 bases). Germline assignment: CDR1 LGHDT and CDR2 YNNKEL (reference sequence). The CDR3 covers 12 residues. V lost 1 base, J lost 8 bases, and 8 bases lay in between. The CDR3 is CASSQVRDGYTF. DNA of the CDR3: TGTGCCAGCAGCCAAGTCAGGGACGGCTACACCTTC.

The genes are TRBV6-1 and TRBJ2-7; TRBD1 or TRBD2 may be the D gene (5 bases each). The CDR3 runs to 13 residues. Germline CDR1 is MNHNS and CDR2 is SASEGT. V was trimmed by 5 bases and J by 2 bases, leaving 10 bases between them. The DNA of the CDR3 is TGTGCCAGCAGTTTAATGGGACCCTACGAGCAGTACTTC. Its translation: CASSLMGPYEQYF.

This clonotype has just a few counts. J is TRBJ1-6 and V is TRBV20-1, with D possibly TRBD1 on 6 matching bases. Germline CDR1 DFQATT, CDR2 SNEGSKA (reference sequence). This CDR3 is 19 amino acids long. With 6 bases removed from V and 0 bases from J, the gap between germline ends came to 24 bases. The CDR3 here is CSAKHTGPLKSSYNSPLHF. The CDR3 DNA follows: TGCAGTGCGAAGCACACAGGGCCCCTGAAGAGCTCCTATAATTCACCCCTCCACTTT.

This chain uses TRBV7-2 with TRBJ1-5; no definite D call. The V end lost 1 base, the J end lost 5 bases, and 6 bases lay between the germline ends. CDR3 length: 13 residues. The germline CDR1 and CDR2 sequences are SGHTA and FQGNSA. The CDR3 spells CASSLGTYQPQHF. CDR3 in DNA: TGTGCCAGCAGCTTAGGGACTTATCAGCCCCAGCATTTT.

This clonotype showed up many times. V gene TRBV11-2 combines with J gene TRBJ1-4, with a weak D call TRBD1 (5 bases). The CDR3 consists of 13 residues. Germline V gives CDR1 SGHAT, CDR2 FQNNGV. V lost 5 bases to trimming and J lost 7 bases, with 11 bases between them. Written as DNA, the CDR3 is TGTGCCAGCAGCCCCGGGACGGCTGAAAAACTGTTTTTT. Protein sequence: CASSPGTAEKLFF.

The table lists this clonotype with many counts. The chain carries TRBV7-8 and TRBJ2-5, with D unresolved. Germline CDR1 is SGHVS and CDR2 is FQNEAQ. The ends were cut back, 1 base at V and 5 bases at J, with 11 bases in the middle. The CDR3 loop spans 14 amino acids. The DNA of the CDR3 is TGTGCCAGCAGCTTAGAGCCCCCTCCCGAGACCCAGTACTTC. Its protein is CASSLEPPPETQYF.

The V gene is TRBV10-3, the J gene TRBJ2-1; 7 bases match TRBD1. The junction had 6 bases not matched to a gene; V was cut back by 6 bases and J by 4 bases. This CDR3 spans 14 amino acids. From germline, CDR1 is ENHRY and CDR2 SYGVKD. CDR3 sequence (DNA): TGTGCCATCAGCCCAGGGGGAAATTACAATGAGCAGTTCTTC. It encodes CAISPGGNYNEQFF.

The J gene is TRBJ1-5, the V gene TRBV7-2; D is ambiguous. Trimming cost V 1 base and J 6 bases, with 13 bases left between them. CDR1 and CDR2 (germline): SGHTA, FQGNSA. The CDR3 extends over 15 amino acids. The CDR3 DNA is TGTGCCAGCAGCTTAGACAGTCCGGGTGGTCAGCCCCAGCATTTT. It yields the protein CASSLDSPGGQPQHF.

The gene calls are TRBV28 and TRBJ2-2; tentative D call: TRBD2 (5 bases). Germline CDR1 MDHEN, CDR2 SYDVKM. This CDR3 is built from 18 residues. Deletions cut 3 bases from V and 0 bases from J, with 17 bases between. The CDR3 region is CASSLQRASSANTGELFF. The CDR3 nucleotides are TGTGCCAGCAGTTTGCAACGGGCTAGCTCAGCGAACACCGGGGAGCTGTTTTTT.

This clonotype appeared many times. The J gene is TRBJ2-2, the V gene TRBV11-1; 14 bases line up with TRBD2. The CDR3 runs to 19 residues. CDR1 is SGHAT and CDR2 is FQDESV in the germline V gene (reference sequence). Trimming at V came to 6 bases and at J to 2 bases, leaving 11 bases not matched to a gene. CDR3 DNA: TGTGCCAGCAGACGGACTAGCGGGAGGTCAAGAGTAAACACCGGGGAGCTGTTTTTT. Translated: CASRRTSGRSRVNTGELFF.

The CDR3 DNA sequence: TGTGCCAGCAGCTTACGCGGGGGCCAAGAGACCCAGTACTTC. This encodes CASSLRGGQETQYF. This chain uses TRBV11-2 with TRBJ2-5; the match to TRBD2 covers 7 bases. There are 14 residues in the CDR3. Germline V gene data show CDR1 as SGHAT and CDR2 as FQNNGV. V lost 2 bases, J lost 1 base, and 1 base stayed unmatched.

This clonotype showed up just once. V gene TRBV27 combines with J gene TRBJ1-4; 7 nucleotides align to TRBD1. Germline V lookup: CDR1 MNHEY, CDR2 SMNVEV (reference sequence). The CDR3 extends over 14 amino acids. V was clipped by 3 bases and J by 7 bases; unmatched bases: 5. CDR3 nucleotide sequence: TGTGCCAGCAGTTTTAGACAGGGCGTTGAAAAACTGTTTTTT. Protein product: CASSFRQGVEKLFF. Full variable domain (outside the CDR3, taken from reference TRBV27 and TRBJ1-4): EAQVTQNPRYLITVTGKKLTVTCSQNMNHEYMSWYRQDPGLGLRQIYYSMNVEVTDKGDVPEGYKVSRKEKRNFPLILESPSPNQTSLYFCASSFRQGVEKLFFGSGTQLSVL.

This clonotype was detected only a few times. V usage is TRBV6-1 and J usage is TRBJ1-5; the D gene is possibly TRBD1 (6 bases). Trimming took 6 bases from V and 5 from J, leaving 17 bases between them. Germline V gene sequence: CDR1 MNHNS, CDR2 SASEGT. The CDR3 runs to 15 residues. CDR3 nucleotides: TGTGCCAGCAGCGGGGCAGGGGCCCTGGATCAGCCCCAGCATTTT. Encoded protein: CASSGAGALDQPQHF.

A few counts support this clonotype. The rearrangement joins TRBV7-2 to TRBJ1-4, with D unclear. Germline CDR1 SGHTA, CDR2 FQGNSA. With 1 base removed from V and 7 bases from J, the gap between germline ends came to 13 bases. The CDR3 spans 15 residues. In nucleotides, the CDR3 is TGTGCCAGCAGCTTAGGCAACGGGTTGGGTGAAAAACTGTTTTTT. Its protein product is CASSLGNGLGEKLFF.

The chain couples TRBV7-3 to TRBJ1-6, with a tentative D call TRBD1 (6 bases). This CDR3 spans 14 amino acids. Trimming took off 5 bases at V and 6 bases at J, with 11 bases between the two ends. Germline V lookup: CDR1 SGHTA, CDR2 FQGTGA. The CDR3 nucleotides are TGTGCCAGCAGCCTGCAGGGGTTTAATTCACCCCTCCACTTT. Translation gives CASSLQGFNSPLHF.

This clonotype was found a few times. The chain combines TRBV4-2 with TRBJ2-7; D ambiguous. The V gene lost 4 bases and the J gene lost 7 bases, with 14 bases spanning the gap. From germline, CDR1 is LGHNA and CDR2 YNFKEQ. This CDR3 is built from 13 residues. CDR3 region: CASSLQEEREQYF. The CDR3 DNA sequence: TGTGCCAGCAGCCTTCAAGAGGAAAGGGAGCAGTACTTC.

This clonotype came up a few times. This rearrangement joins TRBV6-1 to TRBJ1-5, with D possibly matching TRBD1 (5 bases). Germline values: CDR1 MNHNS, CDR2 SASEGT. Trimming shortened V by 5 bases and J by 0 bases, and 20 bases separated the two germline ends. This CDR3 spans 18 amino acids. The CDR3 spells CASSFRAGRYYSNQPQHF. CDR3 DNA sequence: TGTGCCAGCAGTTTCAGGGCAGGGCGATACTATAGCAATCAGCCCCAGCATTTT.

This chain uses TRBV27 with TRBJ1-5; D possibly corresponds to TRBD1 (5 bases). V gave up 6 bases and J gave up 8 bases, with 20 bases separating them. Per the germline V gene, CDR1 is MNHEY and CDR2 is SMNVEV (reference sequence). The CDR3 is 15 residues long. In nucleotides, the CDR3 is TGTGCCAGCAGCCCCTCCGGGACCGCCGGGGAGCCCCAGCATTTT. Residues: CASSPSGTAGEPQHF.

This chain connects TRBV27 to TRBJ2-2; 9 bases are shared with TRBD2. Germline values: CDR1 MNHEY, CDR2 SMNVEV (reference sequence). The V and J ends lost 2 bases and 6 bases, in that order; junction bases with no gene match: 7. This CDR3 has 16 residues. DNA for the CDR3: TGTGCCAGCAGTTTAAGGTGGACTAGCGTGGCCGGGGAGCTGTTTTTT. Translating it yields CASSLRWTSVAGELFF.